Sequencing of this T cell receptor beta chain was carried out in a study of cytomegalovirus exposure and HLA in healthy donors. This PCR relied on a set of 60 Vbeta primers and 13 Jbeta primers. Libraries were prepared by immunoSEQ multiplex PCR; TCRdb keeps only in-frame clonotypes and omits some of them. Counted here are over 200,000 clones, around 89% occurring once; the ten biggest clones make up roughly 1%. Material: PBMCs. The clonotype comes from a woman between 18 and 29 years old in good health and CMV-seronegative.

CDR3 DNA: TGTGCCAGCAGCTTTTTATACGAGCAGTACTTC. It specifies CASSFLYEQYF. This chain uses TRBV7-2 with TRBJ2-7, with D unresolved. V was trimmed by 3 bases and J by 4 bases, leaving 4 bases between them. CDR1 and CDR2 (germline): SGHTA, FQGNSA. The CDR3 is 11 amino acids.